The next 31 T cell receptor beta chains were all read from a single sample in a study of cytomegalovirus exposure and HLA in healthy donors. The PCR contained 60 Vbeta and 13 Jbeta primers. Data came from immunoSEQ multiplex PCR; TCRdb stores just in-frame clones and leaves some out. Of approximately 160,000 clones in the sample, over 70% are singletons; the top ten hold around 3.1%. Sequenced material: PBMCs. The receptor set was obtained from a woman between 45 and 60 years old in good health and CMV-seropositive.

The rearrangement uses TRBV6-1 and TRBJ2-1, with D perhaps TRBD2 (6 bases). Per germline, CDR1 MNHNS and CDR2 SASEGT. V was shortened by 1 base and J by 0 bases, with 13 bases between the two germline ends. The CDR3 runs to 17 residues. The chain's CDR3 is CASSEGRGIPSYNEQFF. CDR3 in DNA: TGTGCCAGCAGTGAAGGTCGGGGGATTCCCTCCTACAATGAGCAGTTCTTC.

In its sample, this clone was seen once. The V call is TRBV6-6, the J call TRBJ1-2; possibly TRBD1 for D (5 bases). Germline V gene lookup returns CDR1 MNHNY and CDR2 SVGAGI (reference sequence). The CDR3 length is 14 residues. Trimming took off 5 bases at V and 2 bases at J, with 12 bases between the two ends. In DNA, the CDR3 is TGTGCCAGCAGTCCTAGACAGCAGAACTATGGCTACACCTTC. This sequence encodes CASSPRQQNYGYTF.

With regard to this clone: At the DNA level, this CDR3 is encoded by other sequences in the same sample as well. The chain has TRBV15 and TRBJ2-7, with 7 bases aligning to TRBD1. Trimming at V came to 0 bases and at J to 4 bases, leaving 0 bases not matched to a gene. In germline, CDR1 is LNHNV, CDR2 YYDKDF (reference sequence). The CDR3 is 13 amino acids. CDR3 region: CATSRDRGYEQYF. CDR3 bases: TGTGCCACCAGCAGAGACAGGGGGTACGAGCAGTACTTC.

The V and J genes are TRBV6-6 and TRBJ1-3; TRBD1 might be the D (5 bases). In germline, CDR1 is MNHNY, CDR2 SVGAGI (reference sequence). The length of the CDR3 is 15 residues. V lost 4 bases, J lost 0 bases, and 10 bases lay in between. As DNA, the CDR3 is TGTGCCAGCAGTTCAGAAAGGGGCTCTGGAAACACCATATATTTT. Its translation is CASSSERGSGNTIYF.

The chain couples TRBV28 to TRBJ1-3; D perhaps matches TRBD1 (5 bases). The V gene lost 7 bases and the J gene lost 3 bases, with 13 bases spanning the gap. CDR3 length equals 14 residues. CDR1 is MDHEN and CDR2 is SYDVKM in the germline V gene. The CDR3 bases are TGTGCCAGCAATCTCGCGGGGGATGGAAACACCATATATTTT. Translation: CASNLAGDGNTIYF.

The rearrangement uses TRBV9 and TRBJ2-1; D not certain. The length of the CDR3 is 14 residues. V was pared by 4 bases and J by 6 bases, with 14 bases between. Germline CDR1 is SGDLS and CDR2 is YYNGEE. CDR3 coding DNA: TGTGCCAGCAGCCAGGCCGGATACAGCAATGAGCAGTTCTTC. Amino acid sequence: CASSQAGYSNEQFF.

The chain is built from TRBV30 and TRBJ1-5; perhaps TRBD1 as D (5 bases). The CDR3 sequence is 13 residues long. The germline V gene encodes CDR1 GTSNPN and CDR2 SVGIG (reference sequence). V was pared by 3 bases and J by 7 bases, with 13 bases between. The CDR3 nucleotides are TGTGCCTGGAGCGAGACGGGGGAACAGCCCCAGCATTTT. Its translation: CAWSETGEQPQHF.

The CDR3 DNA reads TGTGCCAGCAGTTACTCCGTCGGGATCCCTGAAGCTTTCTTT. Its protein is CASSYSVGIPEAFF. The V and J genes are TRBV6-5 and TRBJ1-1; D uncertain. The CDR3 loop spans 14 amino acids. Per the germline V gene, CDR1 is MNHEY and CDR2 is SVGAGI. Trimming took 0 bases from V and 6 from J, leaving 11 bases between them.

This chain joins TRBV30 and TRBJ2-7; perhaps TRBD2 as D (5 bases). From germline, CDR1 is GTSNPN and CDR2 SVGIG (reference sequence). CDR3 length equals 14 residues. Trimming pared 1 base from V and 1 base from J, leaving 11 bases between. This CDR3 reads CAWSAGTGSYEQYF. DNA for the CDR3: TGTGCCTGGAGTGCGGGCACGGGGTCCTACGAGCAGTACTTC.

The chain employs TRBV9 and TRBJ2-1; 7 bases map to TRBD1. Germline CDR1 is SGDLS and CDR2 is YYNGEE. CDR3 length equals 13 residues. V was clipped by 4 bases and J by 6 bases; unmatched bases: 4. The CDR3 reads CASSIRTGNEQFF. The CDR3 DNA reads as TGTGCCAGCAGCATCCGGACAGGCAATGAGCAGTTCTTC.

The rearrangement links TRBV19 to TRBJ1-2; 8 bases fit TRBD1. J lost 2 bases, V lost 7 bases, and 6 bases had no gene match. Germline loops: CDR1 LNHDA, CDR2 SQIVND (reference sequence). The CDR3 runs 14 residues. The CDR3 DNA is TGTGCCAGTAAATCCCAGGGGGCCAACTATGGCTACACCTTC. As protein: CASKSQGANYGYTF.

This clone was found once. The chain couples TRBV27 to TRBJ1-4; D perhaps matches TRBD1 (6 bases). Germline CDR1 reads MNHEY; CDR2 reads SMNVEV (reference sequence). This CDR3 spans 13 amino acids. Trimming left V 2 bases short and J 8 bases short, with 9 bases between. CDR3 protein: CASSLEGEEKLFF. For the CDR3, the DNA is TGTGCCAGCAGTTTAGAGGGGGAGGAAAAACTGTTTTTT. The whole variable domain, filled in from reference TRBV27 and TRBJ1-4, reads EAQVTQNPRYLITVTGKKLTVTCSQNMNHEYMSWYRQDPGLGLRQIYYSMNVEVTDKGDVPEGYKVSRKEKRNFPLILESPSPNQTSLYFCASSLEGEEKLFFGSGTQLSVL.

This chain connects TRBV7-2 to TRBJ1-5, with a tentative D call TRBD1 (6 bases). Trimming removed 8 bases at V and 2 bases at J, with 13 bases between. CDR1 is SGHTA and CDR2 is FQGNSA in the germline V gene. The length of the CDR3 is 14 residues. CDR3 protein: CASSAAGGNQPQHF. For the CDR3, the DNA is TGTGCCAGCTCCGCCGCAGGGGGCAATCAGCCCCAGCATTTT. Together with reference TRBV7-2 and TRBJ1-5, the CDR3 gives the full variable domain: GAGVSQSPSNKVTEKGKDVELRCDPISGHTALYWYRQSLGQGLEFLIYFQGNSAPDKSGLPSDRFSAERTGGSVSTLTIQRTQQEDSAVYLCASSAAGGNQPQHFGDGTRLSIL.

This clone turned up a few times. The chain carries TRBV6-5 and TRBJ2-7, with 10 bases identical to TRBD2. Germline loops: CDR1 MNHEY, CDR2 SVGAGI. V shed 5 bases, J shed 2 bases, and the junction held 3 bases outside the gene matches. This CDR3 comprises 14 residues. The CDR3 nucleotides are TGTGCCAGCAGTCTTAGCGGGGGGCCCTACGAGCAGTACTTC. Its protein product is CASSLSGGPYEQYF.

This sequence joins TRBV29-1 and TRBJ2-7; TRBD1 matches 8 bases. Trimming cost V 6 bases and J 7 bases; bases outside gene matches: 11. The CDR3 is 13 residues long. Germline V lookup: CDR1 SQVTM, CDR2 ANQGSEA. The CDR3 nucleotides read TGCAGCGTAGCTACTACAGGGGGTCGAGAGCAGTACTTC. Residues: CSVATTGGREQYF.

This chain's CDR3 is CASSIGLSGSEKLFF. The CDR3 DNA reads TGTGCCAGTAGTATCGGACTGTCCGGGAGTGAAAAACTGTTTTTT. This chain connects TRBV19 to TRBJ1-4; D ambiguous. There are 15 residues in the CDR3. Between the trimmed V and J ends, which lost 3 bases and 7 bases, there was a span of 15 bases. Germline loops: CDR1 LNHDA, CDR2 SQIVND (reference sequence).

The V call is TRBV6-4, the J call TRBJ2-7, with TRBD1 matching over 11 bases. V lost 4 bases, J lost 1 base, and 9 bases stayed unmatched. This CDR3 is 17 amino acids long. Germline assignment: CDR1 MRHNA and CDR2 SNTAGT. CDR3 sequence reads: CASSAESGTGGSYEQYF. The CDR3, as DNA: TGTGCCAGCAGTGCAGAAAGTGGGACAGGGGGTTCCTACGAGCAGTACTTC.

The CDR3 reads CASSDQTGSGDYGYTF. The CDR3 DNA follows: TGTGCCAGCAGTGACCAGACAGGGTCAGGGGACTATGGCTACACCTTC. The V and J genes are TRBV28 and TRBJ1-2; 7 bases align to TRBD1. This CDR3 region has 16 residues. V was clipped by 5 bases and J by 3 bases; unmatched bases: 12. CDR1 is MDHEN, CDR2 SYDVKM, per germline.

This chain links TRBV14 with TRBJ2-7, with 10 bases fitting TRBD1. Germline V lookup: CDR1 SGHDN, CDR2 FVKESK. V lost 1 base, J lost 3 bases, and 6 bases stayed unmatched. This CDR3 region has 16 residues. The CDR3 DNA reads TGTGCCAGCAGCCAAGCAATTGGGACAGGGGTCTACGAGCAGTACTTC. Translating it yields CASSQAIGTGVYEQYF.

This chain joins TRBV7-6 and TRBJ2-1, with TRBD2 matching over 7 bases. V shed 3 bases and J 6 bases; nucleotides not matched to a gene: 8. Germline loops: CDR1 SGHVS, CDR2 FNYEAQ. The CDR3 covers 15 residues. The CDR3 loop reads CASSFYGGRGNEQFF. For the CDR3, the DNA is TGTGCCAGCAGCTTTTACGGGGGGAGGGGCAATGAGCAGTTCTTC.

This clone showed up just a few times. The chain employs TRBV4-3 and TRBJ1-1, with no clear D. The length of the CDR3 is 13 residues. V lost 5 bases and J 1 base, leaving 8 bases between the germline ends. CDR1 LGHNA and CDR2 YSLEER come from the germline V gene. The CDR3 nucleotides are TGCGCCAGCAGCGAGGCCCGGAACACTGAAGCTTTCTTT. Its translation is CASSEARNTEAFF.

The rearrangement joins TRBV14 to TRBJ1-1; D is ambiguous. The CDR3 covers 14 residues. Between the trimmed V and J ends, which lost 1 base and 2 bases, there was a span of 8 bases. Germline lookup yields CDR1 SGHDN and CDR2 FVKESK. CDR3 DNA: TGTGCCAGCAGCCAAGTGGGAGCAAACACTGAAGCTTTCTTT. Translation: CASSQVGANTEAFF.

CDR3 sequence: CASSLPGTSGWNEQFF. CDR3 bases: TGTGCCAGCAGTTTACCCGGGACTAGCGGGTGGAATGAGCAGTTCTTC. The gene calls are TRBV2 and TRBJ2-1; 12 bases fit TRBD2. Germline V gives CDR1 SNHLY, CDR2 FYNNEI. V shed 5 bases, J shed 7 bases, and the junction held 9 bases outside the gene matches. The CDR3 has 16 amino acids.

V gene TRBV18 combines with J gene TRBJ2-2; TRBD1 aligns across 10 bases. Germline V gene sequence: CDR1 KGHSH, CDR2 LQKENI. The length of the CDR3 is 16 residues. The J segment lost 1 base and the V segment lost 6 bases, leaving 5 bases of the junction unmatched. The CDR3 here is CASSPTGGLNTGELFF. The CDR3, as DNA: TGTGCCAGCTCGCCGACAGGGGGCTTGAACACCGGGGAGCTGTTTTTT.

The chain recombines TRBV5-4 with TRBJ2-2, with 9 bases aligning to TRBD2. The CDR3 has 16 amino acids. J gave up 5 bases and V 4 bases, and 9 bases lay outside the gene matches. Germline lookup yields CDR1 SGHNT and CDR2 YYREEE (reference sequence). As DNA, the CDR3 is TGTGCCAGCAGCCGAAAGACTAGCGGCCCAACCGGGGAGCTGTTTTTT. Protein: CASSRKTSGPTGELFF.

J is TRBJ2-3 and V is TRBV6-1; 9 bases agree with TRBD1. The germline V gene encodes CDR1 MNHNS and CDR2 SASEGT. V lost 8 bases to trimming and J lost 3 bases; unmatched junction nucleotides: 3. This CDR3 has 13 amino acids. CDR3 sequence reads: CASYRGPTDTQYF. CDR3 coding DNA: TGTGCCAGCTACAGGGGGCCGACAGATACGCAGTATTTT.

CDR3 residues: CASTLGSGTSYEQYF. The CDR3 nucleotides read TGTGCCAGCACCCTCGGGAGCGGGACCTCCTACGAGCAGTACTTC. The V and J genes are TRBV7-2 and TRBJ2-7; 7 nucleotides match TRBD2. With V trimmed by 7 bases and J by 0 bases, 9 bases remained unmatched. CDR3 length equals 15 residues. Germline-derived CDR1 and CDR2 are SGHTA and FQGNSA. The variable domain in full, with the rest retrieved from reference TRBV7-2 and TRBJ2-7, is GAGVSQSPSNKVTEKGKDVELRCDPISGHTALYWYRQSLGQGLEFLIYFQGNSAPDKSGLPSDRFSAERTGGSVSTLTIQRTQQEDSAVYLCASTLGSGTSYEQYFGPGTRLTVT.

The chain carries TRBV19 and TRBJ1-2; 9 bases line up with TRBD1. J lost 6 bases, V lost 7 bases, and 6 bases had no gene match. Germline-derived CDR1 and CDR2 are LNHDA and SQIVND (reference sequence). The CDR3 contains 13 residues. CDR3 sequence: CASTLTGGNGYTF. In DNA form, the CDR3 reads TGTGCCAGTACCCTGACAGGGGGAAATGGCTACACCTTC.

J is TRBJ2-7 and V is TRBV28, with 8 bases that match TRBD1. V gave up 8 bases and J gave up 3 bases; unmatched junction bases: 3. Germline V gene sequence: CDR1 MDHEN, CDR2 SYDVKM. This CDR3 spans 12 amino acids. DNA for the CDR3: TGTGCCAGCCAGGGGGCAGTCTACGAGCAGTACTTC. Translation: CASQGAVYEQYF.

This clone has only one observation. V and J are TRBV6-5 and TRBJ2-3; 7 nucleotides line up with TRBD2. J was trimmed by 4 bases and V by 7 bases; bases with no gene match: 8. The CDR3 has 14 residues. The V gene's germline CDR1 is MNHEY and CDR2 SVGAGI. The CDR3 reads CASTWGGGADTQYF. The CDR3 nucleotides read TGTGCCAGCACCTGGGGGGGAGGCGCAGATACGCAGTATTTT.

In this sample, this clone turned up a few times. This sample also contains other DNA sequences that code for the same CDR3. The rearrangement uses TRBV30 and TRBJ2-1; D is ambiguous. Trimming stripped 4 bases from V and 0 bases from J, with 7 bases between. CDR1 and CDR2 from the germline V gene are GTSNPN and SVGIG (reference sequence). This CDR3 contains 13 residues. In DNA, the CDR3 is TGTGCCTGGACCCGGAGCTCCTACAATGAGCAGTTCTTC. It translates to CAWTRSSYNEQFF. Full variable domain (remainder filled in from reference TRBV30 and TRBJ2-1): SQTIHQWPATLVQPVGSPLSLECTVEGTSNPNLYWYRQAAGRGLQLLFYSVGIGQISSEVPQNLSASRPQDRQFILSSKKLLLSDSGFYLCAWTRSSYNEQFFGPGTRLTVL.